Listed below are T cell receptor beta chains from one sample, sequenced in a study of blood T cell repertoires in COVID-19. The table came from immunoSEQ multiplex PCR; TCRdb's copy has only in-frame clones and leaves some out. In the table there are some 52,000 clones, 90% of which are singletons. Sequenced input: peripheral blood. The receptors here all came from a human donor in a cohort sampled during active COVID-19. CDR3s include the opening cysteine and the closing phenylalanine or tryptophan. Each record gives: V gene, J gene, D gene, clone size, CDR3 protein, CDR3 DNA. The D gene is left open where the match is weak. Clone size is shown for a subset of rows, as once, few, many or a class of expanded clone.

>TRBV5-1|TRBJ2-7|TRBD2|once
CASSLGTSGTYEQYF
TGCGCCAGCAGCTTGGGGACTAGCGGGACCTACGAGCAGTACTTC
>TRBV14|TRBJ2-5|NA|NA
CASSQVWGVLETQYF
TGTGCCAGCAGCCAAGTATGGGGGGTGTTGGAGACCCAGTACTTC
>TRBV5-1|TRBJ2-7|TRBD2|NA
CASSSGLAGAYEQYF
TGCGCCAGCAGCTCGGGACTAGCGGGGGCCTACGAGCAGTACTTC
>TRBV3-1/TRBV3-2|TRBJ2-7|TRBD2|NA
CASSPSSGSYEQYF
TGTGCCAGCAGCCCTTCTAGCGGGAGTTACGAGCAGTACTTC
>TRBV2|TRBJ2-7|TRBD1|NA
CASTEDRVSYEQYF
TGTGCCAGCACCGAGGACAGGGTCTCCTACGAGCAGTACTTC
>TRBV5-1|TRBJ2-7|TRBD1|NA
CASSGTTGGFGEQYF
TGCGCCAGCAGCGGCACGACAGGGGGCTTCGGGGAGCAGTACTTC
>TRBV5-1|TRBJ1-3|NA|NA
CASSLDGNSGNTIYF
TGCGCCAGCAGCTTGGACGGGAACTCTGGAAACACCATATATTTT
>TRBV10-3|TRBJ1-1|TRBD1|NA
CAIRTGQEGKAFF
TGTGCCATCAGGACGGGACAGGAGGGGAAAGCTTTCTTT
>TRBV9|TRBJ2-3|NA|NA
CASSAGNAGTVTTDTQYF
TGTGCCAGCAGCGCGGGAAACGCCGGGACTGTCACAACAGATACGCAGTATTTT
>TRBV10-1|TRBJ2-3|TRBD2|NA
CASTPGLAGTTDTQYF
TGCGCCAGCACCCCCGGCCTAGCGGGAACAACAGATACGCAGTATTTT
>TRBV7-6|TRBJ1-1|TRBD1|NA
CASSPRGQGYTEAFF
TGTGCCAGCAGCCCAAGGGGGCAGGGATACACTGAAGCTTTCTTT
>TRBV5-1|TRBJ2-5|NA|NA
CASKRAVGGETQYF
TGCGCCAGCAAGCGGGCAGTTGGTGGAGAGACCCAGTACTTC
>TRBV19|TRBJ2-5|TRBD1|NA
CASRRTGEETQYF
TGTGCCAGTAGGCGGACAGGGGAAGAGACCCAGTACTTC
>TRBV30|TRBJ2-7|NA|NA
CAWIRLEGEQYF
TGTGCCTGGATTAGACTAGAGGGCGAGCAGTACTTC
>TRBV10-2|TRBJ2-7|NA|NA
CASRTLAGSAEQYF
TGCGCCAGCAGAACCCTGGCAGGATCAGCCGAGCAGTACTTC
>TRBV5-1|TRBJ2-1|NA|NA
CASSPQGFLSYNEQFF
TGCGCCAGCAGCCCCCAGGGATTCCTCTCCTACAATGAGCAGTTCTTC
>TRBV5-1|TRBJ1-1|NA|NA
CASSLETVSEAFF
TGCGCCAGCAGCTTAGAAACTGTCTCTGAAGCTTTCTTT